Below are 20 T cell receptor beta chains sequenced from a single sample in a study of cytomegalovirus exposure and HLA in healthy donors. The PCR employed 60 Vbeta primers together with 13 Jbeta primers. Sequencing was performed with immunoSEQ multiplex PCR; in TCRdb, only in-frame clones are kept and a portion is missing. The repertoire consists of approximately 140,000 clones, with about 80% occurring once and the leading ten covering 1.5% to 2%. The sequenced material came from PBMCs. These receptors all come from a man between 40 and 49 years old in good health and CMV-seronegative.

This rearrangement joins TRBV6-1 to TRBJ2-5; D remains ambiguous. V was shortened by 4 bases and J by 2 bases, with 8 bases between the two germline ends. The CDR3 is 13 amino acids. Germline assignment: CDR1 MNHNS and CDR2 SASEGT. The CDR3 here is CASSVLQQETQYF. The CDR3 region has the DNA TGTGCCAGCAGTGTGTTACAGCAAGAGACCCAGTACTTC.

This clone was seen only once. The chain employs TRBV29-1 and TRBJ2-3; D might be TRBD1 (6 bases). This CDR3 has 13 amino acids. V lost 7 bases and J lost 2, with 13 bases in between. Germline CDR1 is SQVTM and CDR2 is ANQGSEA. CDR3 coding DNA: TGCAGCGCGGCGGACAGAACCACAGATACGCAGTATTTT. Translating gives CSAADRTTDTQYF.

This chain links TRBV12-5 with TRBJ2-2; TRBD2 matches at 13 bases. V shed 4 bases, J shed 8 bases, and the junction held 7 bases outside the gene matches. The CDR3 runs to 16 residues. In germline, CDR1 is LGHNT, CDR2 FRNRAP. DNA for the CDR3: TGTGCTAGTGGTTCCGGACTAGCGGGAGAAGGGGGGGAGCTGTTTTTT. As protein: CASGSGLAGEGGELFF.

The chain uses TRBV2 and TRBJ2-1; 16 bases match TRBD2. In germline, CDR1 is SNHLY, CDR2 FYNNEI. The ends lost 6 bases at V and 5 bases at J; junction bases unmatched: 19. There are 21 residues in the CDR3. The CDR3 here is CASRLGLAGGPFHGGNNEQFF. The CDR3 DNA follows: TGTGCCAGCAGGCTGGGACTAGCGGGGGGGCCATTTCATGGGGGCAACAATGAGCAGTTCTTC.

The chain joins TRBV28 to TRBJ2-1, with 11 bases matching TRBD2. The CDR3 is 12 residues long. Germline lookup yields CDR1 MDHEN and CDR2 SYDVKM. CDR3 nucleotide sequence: TGTTTGACTAGCGGGATGTATAATGAGCAGTTCTTC. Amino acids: CLTSGMYNEQFF.

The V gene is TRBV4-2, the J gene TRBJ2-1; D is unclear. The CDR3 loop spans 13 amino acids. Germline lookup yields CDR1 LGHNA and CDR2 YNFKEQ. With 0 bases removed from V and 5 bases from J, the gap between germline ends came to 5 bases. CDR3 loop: CASSQDADNEQFF. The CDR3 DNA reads TGTGCCAGCAGCCAAGATGCGGACAATGAGCAGTTCTTC.

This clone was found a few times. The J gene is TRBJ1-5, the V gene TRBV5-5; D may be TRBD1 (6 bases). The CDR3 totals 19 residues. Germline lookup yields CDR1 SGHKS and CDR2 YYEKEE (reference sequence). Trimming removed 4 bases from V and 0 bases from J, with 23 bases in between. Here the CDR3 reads CASSPRLGGAYGSNQPQHF. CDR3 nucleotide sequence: TGTGCCAGCAGCCCAAGGTTGGGGGGGGCTTATGGTAGCAATCAGCCCCAGCATTTT.

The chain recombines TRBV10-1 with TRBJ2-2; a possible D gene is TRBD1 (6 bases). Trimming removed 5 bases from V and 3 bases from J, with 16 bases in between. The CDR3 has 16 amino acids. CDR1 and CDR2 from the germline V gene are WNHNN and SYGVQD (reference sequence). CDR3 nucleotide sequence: TGCGCCAGCAGTCCCATCAGGGGCCCGTACACCGGGGAGCTGTTTTTT. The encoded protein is CASSPIRGPYTGELFF.

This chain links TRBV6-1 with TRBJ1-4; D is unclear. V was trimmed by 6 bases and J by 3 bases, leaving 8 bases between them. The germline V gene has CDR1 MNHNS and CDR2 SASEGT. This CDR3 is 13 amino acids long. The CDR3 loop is CASRRTSNEKLFF. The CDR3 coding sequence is TGTGCCAGCAGGAGGACTTCTAATGAAAAACTGTTTTTT.

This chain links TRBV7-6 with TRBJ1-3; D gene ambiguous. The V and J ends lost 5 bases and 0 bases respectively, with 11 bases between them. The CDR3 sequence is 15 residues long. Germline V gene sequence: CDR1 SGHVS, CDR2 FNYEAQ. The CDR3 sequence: CASSRSRSSGNTIYF. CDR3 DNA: TGTGCCAGCAGCAGAAGTCGCAGCTCTGGAAACACCATATATTTT.

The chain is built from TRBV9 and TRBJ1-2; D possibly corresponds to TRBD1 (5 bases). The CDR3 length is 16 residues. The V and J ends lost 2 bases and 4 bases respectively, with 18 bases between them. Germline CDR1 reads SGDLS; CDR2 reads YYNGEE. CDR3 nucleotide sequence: TGTGCCAGCAGCGTGGGCCCCAAGGGGAATCTCTATGGCTACACCTTC. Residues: CASSVGPKGNLYGYTF.

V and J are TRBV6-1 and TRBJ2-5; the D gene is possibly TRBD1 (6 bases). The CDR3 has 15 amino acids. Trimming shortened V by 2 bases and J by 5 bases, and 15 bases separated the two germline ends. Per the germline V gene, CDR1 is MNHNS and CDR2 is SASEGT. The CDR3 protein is CASSELTGSGETQYF. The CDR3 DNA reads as TGTGCCAGCAGTGAATTGACAGGCTCTGGGGAGACCCAGTACTTC.

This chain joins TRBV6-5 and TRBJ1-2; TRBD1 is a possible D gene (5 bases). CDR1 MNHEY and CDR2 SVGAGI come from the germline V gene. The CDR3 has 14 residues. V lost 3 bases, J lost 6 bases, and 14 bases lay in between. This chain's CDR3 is CASSYFGGVNGYTF. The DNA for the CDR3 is TGTGCCAGCAGTTATTTTGGAGGGGTAAATGGCTACACCTTC.

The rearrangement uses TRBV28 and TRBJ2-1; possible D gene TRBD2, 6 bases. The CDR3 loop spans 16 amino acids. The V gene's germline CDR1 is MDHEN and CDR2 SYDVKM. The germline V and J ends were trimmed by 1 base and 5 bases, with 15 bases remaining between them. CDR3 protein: CASSLLSSGRNNEQFF. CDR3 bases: TGTGCCAGCAGTTTATTGTCCAGCGGGCGGAACAATGAGCAGTTCTTC.

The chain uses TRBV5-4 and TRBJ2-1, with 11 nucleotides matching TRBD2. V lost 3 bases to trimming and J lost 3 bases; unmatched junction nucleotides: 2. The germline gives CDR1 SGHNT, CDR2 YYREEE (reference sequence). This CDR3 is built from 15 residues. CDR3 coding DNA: TGTGCCAGCAGCTCCGGACTAGCGGGCTACAATGAGCAGTTCTTC. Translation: CASSSGLAGYNEQFF.

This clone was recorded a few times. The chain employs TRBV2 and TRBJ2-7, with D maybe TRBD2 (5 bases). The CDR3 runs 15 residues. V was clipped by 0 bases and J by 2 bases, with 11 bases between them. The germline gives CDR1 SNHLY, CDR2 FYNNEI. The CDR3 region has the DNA TGTGCCAGCAGTGAAGCGCTTCTAGCTGCCTACGAGCAGTACTTC. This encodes CASSEALLAAYEQYF.

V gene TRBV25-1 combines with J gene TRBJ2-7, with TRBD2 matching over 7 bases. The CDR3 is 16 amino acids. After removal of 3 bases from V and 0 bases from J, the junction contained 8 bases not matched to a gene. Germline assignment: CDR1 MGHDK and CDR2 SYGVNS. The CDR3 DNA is TGTGCCAGCAGTGAGGGAGGGCAGGCGAGCTCCTACGAGCAGTACTTC. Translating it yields CASSEGGQASSYEQYF.

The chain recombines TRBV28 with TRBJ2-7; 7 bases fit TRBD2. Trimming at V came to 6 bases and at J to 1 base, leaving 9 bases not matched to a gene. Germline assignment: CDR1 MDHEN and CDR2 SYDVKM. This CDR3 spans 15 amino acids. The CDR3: CASSLSTSSSYEQYF. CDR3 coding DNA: TGTGCCAGCAGCTTGTCGACTAGCAGTTCCTACGAGCAGTACTTC.

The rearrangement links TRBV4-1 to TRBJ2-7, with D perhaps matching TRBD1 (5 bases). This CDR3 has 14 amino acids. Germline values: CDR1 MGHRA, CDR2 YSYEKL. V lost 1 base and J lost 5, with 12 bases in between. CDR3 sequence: CASSQGRATDEQYF. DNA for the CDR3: TGCGCCAGCAGCCAAGGCAGGGCCACCGACGAGCAGTACTTC.

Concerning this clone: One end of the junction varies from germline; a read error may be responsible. CDR3 region: CAGSPFGRGVQETQYF. The CDR3, as DNA: TGCGCCGGCAGCCCCTTCGGGCGGGGGGTACAAGAGACCCAGTACTTC. V gene TRBV4-1 combines with J gene TRBJ2-5; TRBD2 matches at 8 bases. The CDR3 totals 16 residues. Germline values: CDR1 MGHRA, CDR2 YSYEKL.